A single sample is the source of the 26 T cell receptor beta chains below, sequenced in a study of cytomegalovirus exposure and HLA in healthy donors. PCR primers comprised 60 Vbeta and 13 Jbeta primers. Produced via immunoSEQ multiplex PCR; TCRdb's table is partial and in-frame only. The sample consists of 65,000 to 85,000 clones, about 9.5% of them appearing once. Material: PBMCs. These receptors were obtained from a man aged 60-69 years in good health and CMV-seropositive.

This clone was picked up a small number of times. The V and J genes are TRBV19 and TRBJ1-1; D gene ambiguous. CDR1 LNHDA and CDR2 SQIVND come from the germline V gene (reference sequence). V was shortened by 8 bases and J by 1 base, with 5 bases between the two germline ends. The CDR3 runs to 11 residues. In DNA, the CDR3 is TGTGCCAGTCGACAGAACACTGAAGCTTTCTTT. This gives the protein CASRQNTEAFF.

This clone was found once. The chain carries TRBV28 and TRBJ1-2, with TRBD1 as a possible D gene (6 bases). The CDR3 is 13 residues long. Trimming cost V 6 bases and J 8 bases, with 16 bases left between them. Germline V gene sequence: CDR1 MDHEN, CDR2 SYDVKM. The CDR3 reads CASREQGIKGYTF. DNA of the CDR3: TGTGCCAGCAGGGAACAGGGAATTAAGGGCTACACCTTC.

This clone was counted only a few times. V is TRBV19 and J is TRBJ2-4; D may be TRBD2 (5 bases). V was clipped by 10 bases and J by 9 bases, with 13 bases between them. The CDR3 loop spans 11 amino acids. Germline V gene sequence: CDR1 LNHDA, CDR2 SQIVND (reference sequence). The CDR3 protein is CATSMGSIQYF. CDR3 nucleotides: TGTGCCACCTCAATGGGGAGCATTCAGTACTTC.

For the CDR3, the DNA is TGTGCCAGCAGACCGACAGGGGTTGGGGATGGGGGCTACACCTTC. It codes for CASRPTGVGDGGYTF. The chain links TRBV9 to TRBJ1-2; 8 bases align to TRBD1. The CDR3 totals 15 residues. Germline CDR1 and CDR2: SGDLS and YYNGEE. Unmatched junction bases numbered 14, after V lost 5 bases and J lost 8 bases.

V usage is TRBV25-1 and J usage is TRBJ2-5, with D possibly matching TRBD2 (5 bases). CDR1 is MGHDK, CDR2 SYGVNS, per germline. This CDR3 has 14 amino acids. V gave up 7 bases and J gave up 2 bases, with 14 bases separating them. Written as DNA, the CDR3 is TGTGCCAGCACGGGGAAGCCGGCACAAGAGACCCAGTACTTC. Amino acid sequence: CASTGKPAQETQYF.

This clone was seen a handful of times. The chain couples TRBV19 to TRBJ1-1; 8 bases match TRBD1. This CDR3 has 14 amino acids. From germline, CDR1 is LNHDA and CDR2 SQIVND (reference sequence). Germline trimming cut 5 bases from V and 1 base from J; bases unmatched to any gene: 3. CDR3 nucleotides: TGTGCCAGTAGTTACGACAGGGGGAACACTGAAGCTTTCTTT. Encoded protein: CASSYDRGNTEAFF.

This chain links TRBV6-5 with TRBJ1-3, with 8 nucleotides matching TRBD1. Germline CDR1 is MNHEY and CDR2 is SVGAGI. V shed 6 bases and J 2 bases; nucleotides not matched to a gene: 0. The CDR3 runs 13 residues. In nucleotides, the CDR3 is TGTGCCAGCAGGACAGGGGCTGGAAACACCATATATTTT. Amino acid sequence: CASRTGAGNTIYF.

The chain carries TRBV6-1 and TRBJ2-2; tentatively, D is TRBD2 (6 bases). V gave up 5 bases and J gave up 4 bases, with 8 bases separating them. The CDR3 is 13 residues long. Germline V gene data show CDR1 as MNHNS and CDR2 as SASEGT. The CDR3 region is CASSPGVTGELFF. The CDR3 DNA is TGTGCCAGCAGTCCGGGGGTCACCGGGGAGCTGTTTTTT.

The table lists this clone with a few counts. The chain employs TRBV7-9 and TRBJ2-2; TRBD1 matches at 7 bases. In germline, CDR1 is SEHNR, CDR2 FQNEAQ (reference sequence). This CDR3 is 14 amino acids long. V dropped 1 base and J dropped 6; count of bases not matched to a gene: 2. CDR3 sequence (DNA): TGTGCCAGCAGCTTAGTGACAGGGCCCGGGGAGCTGTTTTTT. The encoded protein is CASSLVTGPGELFF.

This clone was counted between two and nine times. V is TRBV12-5 and J is TRBJ2-2; 8 bases are a match to TRBD2. Germline CDR1 and CDR2: LGHNT and FRNRAP. After removal of 7 bases from V and 3 bases from J, the junction contained 7 bases not matched to a gene. The CDR3 is 15 amino acids. CDR3 coding DNA: TGTGCTAGTGCCACGGGAGGGGGAGACACCGGGGAGCTGTTTTTT. Amino acid sequence: CASATGGGDTGELFF. Using reference TRBV12-5 and TRBJ2-2 for the parts outside the CDR3, the full variable domain is DARVTQTPRHKVTEMGQEVTMRCQPILGHNTVFWYRQTMMQGLELLAYFRNRAPLDDSGMPKDRFSAEMPDATLATLKIQPSEPRDSAVYFCASATGGGDTGELFFGEGSRLTVL.

This clone turned up a few times. The V and J genes are TRBV28 and TRBJ1-1; D unresolved. The CDR3 has 13 amino acids. The germline V gene encodes CDR1 MDHEN and CDR2 SYDVKM. The ends were cut back, 6 bases at V and 0 bases at J, with 8 bases in the middle. In DNA form, the CDR3 reads TGTGCCAGCAGCCCCCCAGTGAACACTGAAGCTTTCTTT. As protein: CASSPPVNTEAFF. The variable domain in full, with the rest retrieved from reference TRBV28 and TRBJ1-1, is DVKVTQSSRYLVKRTGEKVFLECVQDMDHENMFWYRQDPGLGLRLIYFSYDVKMKEKGDIPEGYSVSREKKERFSLILESASTNQTSMYLCASSPPVNTEAFFGQGTRLTVV.

This sequence joins TRBV19 and TRBJ2-7; the match to TRBD1 covers 10 bases. Germline V gene sequence: CDR1 LNHDA, CDR2 SQIVND (reference sequence). J gave up 2 bases and V 5 bases, and 9 bases lay outside the gene matches. The CDR3 is 16 amino acids. CDR3 in DNA: TGTGCCAGTAGTGCGATTGGGGGACAGGGGACCTACGAGCAGTACTTC. It specifies CASSAIGGQGTYEQYF.

The V gene is TRBV4-1, the J gene TRBJ1-4; TRBD1 matches 7 bases. Trimming at V came to 0 bases and at J to 8 bases, leaving 9 bases not matched to a gene. The CDR3 has 16 amino acids. Germline V gives CDR1 MGHRA, CDR2 YSYEKL. The CDR3 spells CASSQDWGTAGEKLFF. The DNA for the CDR3 is TGCGCCAGCAGCCAAGATTGGGGGACAGCAGGGGAAAAACTGTTTTTT.

The chain couples TRBV2 to TRBJ2-7; D is perhaps TRBD1 (5 bases). This CDR3 region has 15 residues. The ends were cut back, 5 bases at V and 6 bases at J, with 20 bases in the middle. CDR1 is SNHLY and CDR2 is FYNNEI in the germline V gene. The DNA of the CDR3 is TGTGCCAGCAGTCAACAGATGGGGCCCGCTGGCGAGCAGTACTTC. This gives the protein CASSQQMGPAGEQYF. Full variable domain (missing parts from reference TRBV2 and TRBJ2-7): EPEVTQTPSHQVTQMGQEVILRCVPISNHLYFYWYRQILGQKVEFLVSFYNNEISEKSEIFDDQFSVERPDGSNFTLKIRSTKLEDSAMYFCASSQQMGPAGEQYFGPGTRLTVT.

The rearrangement links TRBV28 to TRBJ2-7; 8 bases are shared with TRBD1. Trimming at V came to 2 bases and at J to 3 bases, leaving 6 bases not matched to a gene. Germline V gene lookup returns CDR1 MDHEN and CDR2 SYDVKM. The CDR3 runs to 15 residues. CDR3 bases: TGTGCCAGCAGTTTAGTGGACAGGGTCATCTACGAGCAGTACTTC. Protein sequence: CASSLVDRVIYEQYF.

This clone was seen a handful of times. V usage is TRBV27 and J usage is TRBJ2-2, with TRBD2 identical over 8 bases. CDR1 and CDR2 (germline): MNHEY, SMNVEV (reference sequence). The CDR3 loop spans 16 amino acids. Losses at the gene ends were 3 bases for V and 2 bases for J; bases not matched to a gene: 5. CDR3 in DNA: TGTGCCAGCAGTTTCTTTCTAGCGGGCAACACCGGGGAGCTGTTTTTT. Its translation: CASSFFLAGNTGELFF.

The table lists this clone with a few counts. The V call is TRBV5-4, the J call TRBJ2-7; D is perhaps TRBD1 (5 bases). CDR3 length: 12 amino acids. Germline V gene sequence: CDR1 SGHNT, CDR2 YYREEE (reference sequence). V was cut by 3 bases and J by 4 bases, with 8 bases left in between. The CDR3 spells CASSSDRYEQYF. The CDR3 DNA reads TGTGCCAGCAGCTCCGACAGATACGAGCAGTACTTC. Looking up the rest from reference TRBV5-4 and TRBJ2-7 gives the full variable domain: ETGVTQSPTHLIKTRGQQVTLRCSSQSGHNTVSWYQQALGQGPQFIFQYYREEENGRGNFPPRFSGLQFPNYSSELNVNALELDDSALYLCASSSDRYEQYFGPGTRLTVT.

This clone occurred a few times. The chain has TRBV5-4 and TRBJ2-1, with 7 bases lining up with TRBD1. J was trimmed by 7 bases and V by 0 bases; bases with no gene match: 4. Germline CDR1 reads SGHNT; CDR2 reads YYREEE (reference sequence). CDR3 length: 14 amino acids. CDR3 in amino acids: CASSLAWTGNEQFF. Written as DNA, the CDR3 is TGTGCCAGCAGCTTGGCCTGGACAGGAAATGAGCAGTTCTTC. Full variable domain (rest looked up from reference TRBV5-4 and TRBJ2-1): ETGVTQSPTHLIKTRGQQVTLRCSSQSGHNTVSWYQQALGQGPQFIFQYYREEENGRGNFPPRFSGLQFPNYSSELNVNALELDDSALYLCASSLAWTGNEQFFGPGTRLTVL.

The chain joins TRBV20-1 to TRBJ2-7; 8 bases map to TRBD1. CDR1 and CDR2 (germline): DFQATT, SNEGSKA (reference sequence). The CDR3 loop spans 11 amino acids. CDR3 region: CSADREGEQYF. CDR3 sequence (DNA): TGCAGCGCGGACAGGGAAGGCGAGCAGTACTTC.

This clone appeared a single time. This sequence joins TRBV6-6 and TRBJ2-2, with 11 bases that match TRBD2. The CDR3 has 16 amino acids. After removal of 5 bases from V and 7 bases from J, the junction contained 9 bases not matched to a gene. In germline, CDR1 is MNHNY, CDR2 SVGAGI (reference sequence). The CDR3 DNA sequence: TGTGCCAGCAGTAATATAGCGGGAGGGGACGGCGGGGAGCTGTTTTTT. Translating it yields CASSNIAGGDGGELFF.

V gene TRBV2 combines with J gene TRBJ1-5; possible D gene TRBD1, 6 bases. V gave up 2 bases and J gave up 4 bases, with 9 bases separating them. Germline loops: CDR1 SNHLY, CDR2 FYNNEI. The CDR3 is made up of 14 amino acids. CDR3 residues: CASSEQGPNQPQHF. Written as DNA, the CDR3 is TGTGCCAGCAGTGAACAGGGGCCGAATCAGCCCCAGCATTTT. The full variable domain, its missing parts supplied by reference TRBV2 and TRBJ1-5, is EPEVTQTPSHQVTQMGQEVILRCVPISNHLYFYWYRQILGQKVEFLVSFYNNEISEKSEIFDDQFSVERPDGSNFTLKIRSTKLEDSAMYFCASSEQGPNQPQHFGDGTRLSIL.

The gene calls are TRBV6-6 and TRBJ1-4; TRBD1 matches 11 bases. The J segment lost 3 bases and the V segment lost 6 bases, leaving 6 bases of the junction unmatched. The CDR3 loop spans 16 amino acids. The V gene's germline CDR1 is MNHNY and CDR2 SVGAGI (reference sequence). CDR3 sequence (DNA): TGTGCCAGCAGGCCGGGACAGGGGGTCTCTAATGAAAAACTGTTTTTT. Protein: CASRPGQGVSNEKLFF.

This clone was picked up a small number of times. This rearrangement joins TRBV10-1 to TRBJ1-5, with D tentatively TRBD1 (6 bases). CDR1 WNHNN and CDR2 SYGVQD come from the germline V gene (reference sequence). The CDR3 extends over 16 amino acids. The ends were cut back, 6 bases at V and 1 base at J, with 16 bases in the middle. This chain's CDR3 is CASRLGRTGSNQPQHF. The CDR3 nucleotides read TGCGCCAGCAGGTTAGGGCGAACAGGGAGCAATCAGCCCCAGCATTTT.

This clone has only a few counts. One end of the junction is discordant with germline, which a read error may explain. The V call is TRBV5-1, the J call TRBJ2-7, with TRBD1 as a possible D gene (6 bases). CDR3 length equals 14 residues. Germline V gene sequence: CDR1 SGHRS, CDR2 YFSETQ. The CDR3 DNA follows: TGCGCCAGCAGTTTGGCCCACAGGGCCTACGAGCAGTACTTC. This translates into CASSLAHRAYEQYF.

The chain links TRBV5-4 to TRBJ1-2; 7 bases are a match to TRBD1. Per germline, CDR1 SGHNT and CDR2 YYREEE (reference sequence). V lost 2 bases and J lost 2; bases outside the gene matches: 6. The CDR3 contains 15 residues. The CDR3 sequence is CASSLGDSKNYGYTF. The CDR3 region has the DNA TGTGCCAGCAGCTTAGGGGACAGTAAGAACTATGGCTACACCTTC.

This clone was detected only a few times. The chain recombines TRBV5-1 with TRBJ2-3; TRBD2 matches 12 bases. V lost 5 bases and J lost 6; bases outside the gene matches: 13. The germline CDR1 and CDR2 sequences are SGHRS and YFSETQ. The length of the CDR3 is 17 residues. This chain's CDR3 is CASRFVASGGARDTQYF. CDR3 sequence (DNA): TGCGCCAGCAGATTTGTGGCTAGCGGGGGGGCCAGGGATACGCAGTATTTT.